This T cell receptor beta chain was recorded in a study of blood T cells in healthy people across ages. A J-beta primer mix and a sample-barcoded 5' primer were used in a second PCR of roughly 6 to 11 cycles. MiXCR, run by TCRdb on the 5' RACE reads, gives a single entry per CDR3 protein. The sample has some 700,000 distinct CDR3 sequences; around 46% are singletons. This CDR3 spans 14 amino acids. Looked up from germline, CDR1 is DFQATT and CDR2 is SNEGSKA (reference sequence). V lost 6 bases to trimming and J lost 5 bases; unmatched junction nucleotides: 3. V is TRBV20-1 and J is TRBJ2-2, with 13 bases fitting TRBD2. The sequenced sample was blood. The clonotype comes from a woman aged 55-70 years in good health. The DNA for the CDR3 is TGCAGTGCCTCGGGACTAGCGGGGACCGGGGAGCTGTTTTTT. Translating it yields CSASGLAGTGELFF.